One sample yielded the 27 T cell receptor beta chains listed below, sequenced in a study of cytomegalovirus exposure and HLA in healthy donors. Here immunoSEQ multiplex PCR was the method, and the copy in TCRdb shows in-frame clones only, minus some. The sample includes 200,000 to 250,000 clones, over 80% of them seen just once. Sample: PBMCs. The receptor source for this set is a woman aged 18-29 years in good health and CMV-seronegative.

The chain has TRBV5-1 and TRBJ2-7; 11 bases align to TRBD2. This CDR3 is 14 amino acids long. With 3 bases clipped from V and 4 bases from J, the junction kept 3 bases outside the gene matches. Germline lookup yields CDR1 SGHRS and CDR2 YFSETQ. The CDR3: CASSSGLAAYEQYF. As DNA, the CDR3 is TGCGCCAGCAGCTCGGGACTAGCGGCATACGAGCAGTACTTC. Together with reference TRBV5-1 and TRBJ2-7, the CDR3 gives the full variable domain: KAGVTQTPRYLIKTRGQQVTLSCSPISGHRSVSWYQQTPGQGLQFLFEYFSETQRNKGNFPGRFSGRQFSNSRSEMNVSTLELGDSALYLCASSSGLAAYEQYFGPGTRLTVT.

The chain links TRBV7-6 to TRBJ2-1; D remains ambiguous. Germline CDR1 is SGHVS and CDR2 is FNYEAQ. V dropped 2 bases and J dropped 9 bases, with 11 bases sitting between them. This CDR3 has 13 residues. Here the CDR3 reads CASSLLLGAEQFF. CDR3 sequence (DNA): TGTGCCAGCAGCTTATTGCTTGGAGCTGAGCAGTTCTTC.

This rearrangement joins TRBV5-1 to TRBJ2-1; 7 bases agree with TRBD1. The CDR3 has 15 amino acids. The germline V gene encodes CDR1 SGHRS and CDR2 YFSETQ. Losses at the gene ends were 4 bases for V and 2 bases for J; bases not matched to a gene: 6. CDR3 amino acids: CASSLSGTAYNEQFF. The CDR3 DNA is TGCGCCAGCAGCCTCTCCGGGACAGCCTACAATGAGCAGTTCTTC.

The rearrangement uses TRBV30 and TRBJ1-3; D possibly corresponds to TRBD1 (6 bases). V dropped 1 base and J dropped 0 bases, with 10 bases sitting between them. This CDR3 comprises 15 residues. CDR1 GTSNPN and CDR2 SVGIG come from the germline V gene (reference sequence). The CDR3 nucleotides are TGTGCCTGGAGTGAAGGGACAACCTCTGGAAACACCATATATTTT. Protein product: CAWSEGTTSGNTIYF.

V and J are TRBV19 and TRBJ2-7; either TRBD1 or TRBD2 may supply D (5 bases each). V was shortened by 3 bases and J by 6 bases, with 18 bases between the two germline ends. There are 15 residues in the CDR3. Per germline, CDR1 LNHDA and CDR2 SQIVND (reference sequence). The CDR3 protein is CASSIPGTEAIEQYF. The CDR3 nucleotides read TGTGCCAGTAGTATTCCCGGGACGGAGGCCATCGAGCAGTACTTC.

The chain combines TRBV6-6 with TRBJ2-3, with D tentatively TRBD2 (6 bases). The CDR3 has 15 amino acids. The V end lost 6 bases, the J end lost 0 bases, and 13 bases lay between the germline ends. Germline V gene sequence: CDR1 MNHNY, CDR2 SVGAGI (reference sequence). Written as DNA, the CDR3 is TGTGCCAGCAGGACGACGGGGACTAGCACAGATACGCAGTATTTT. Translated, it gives CASRTTGTSTDTQYF.

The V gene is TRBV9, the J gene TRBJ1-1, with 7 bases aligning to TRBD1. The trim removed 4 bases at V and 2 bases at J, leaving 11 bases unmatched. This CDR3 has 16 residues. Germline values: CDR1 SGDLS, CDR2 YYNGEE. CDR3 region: CASSPFGEGANTEAFF. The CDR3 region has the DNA TGTGCCAGCAGCCCATTTGGAGAGGGGGCAAACACTGAAGCTTTCTTT.

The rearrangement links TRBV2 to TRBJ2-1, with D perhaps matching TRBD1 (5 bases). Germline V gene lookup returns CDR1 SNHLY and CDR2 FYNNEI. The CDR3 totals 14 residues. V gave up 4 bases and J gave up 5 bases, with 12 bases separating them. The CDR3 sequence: CASSGGKGDNEQFF. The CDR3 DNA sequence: TGTGCCAGCAGTGGTGGGAAAGGGGACAATGAGCAGTTCTTC. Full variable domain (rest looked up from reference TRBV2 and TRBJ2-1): EPEVTQTPSHQVTQMGQEVILRCVPISNHLYFYWYRQILGQKVEFLVSFYNNEISEKSEIFDDQFSVERPDGSNFTLKIRSTKLEDSAMYFCASSGGKGDNEQFFGPGTRLTVL.

CDR3 protein: CASSKGTGRNTEAFF. The CDR3, as DNA: TGCGCCAGCAGCAAGGGGACAGGGAGGAACACTGAAGCTTTCTTT. The genes are TRBV5-1 and TRBJ1-1; 9 positions agree with TRBD1. V was pared by 4 bases and J by 1 base, with 5 bases of the junction left unmatched. Looked up from germline, CDR1 is SGHRS and CDR2 is YFSETQ. The CDR3 extends over 15 amino acids.

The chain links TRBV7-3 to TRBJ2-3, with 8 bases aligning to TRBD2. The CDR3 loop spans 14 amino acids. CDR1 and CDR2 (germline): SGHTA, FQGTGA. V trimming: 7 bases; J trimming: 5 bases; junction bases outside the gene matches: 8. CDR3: CASTPGGPQDTQYF. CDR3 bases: TGTGCCAGCACCCCGGGGGGGCCGCAAGATACGCAGTATTTT.

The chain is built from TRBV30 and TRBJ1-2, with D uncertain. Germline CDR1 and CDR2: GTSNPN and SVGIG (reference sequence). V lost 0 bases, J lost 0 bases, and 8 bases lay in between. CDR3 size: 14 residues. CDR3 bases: TGTGCCTGGAGTGTCATAGAGACTAACTATGGCTACACCTTC. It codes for CAWSVIETNYGYTF.

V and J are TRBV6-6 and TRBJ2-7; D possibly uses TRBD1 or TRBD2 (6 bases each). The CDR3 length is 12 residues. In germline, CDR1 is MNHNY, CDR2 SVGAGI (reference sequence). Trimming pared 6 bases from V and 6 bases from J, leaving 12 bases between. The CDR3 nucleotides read TGTGCCAGCAGAGAACAGGGACTCGAGCAGTACTTC. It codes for CASREQGLEQYF.

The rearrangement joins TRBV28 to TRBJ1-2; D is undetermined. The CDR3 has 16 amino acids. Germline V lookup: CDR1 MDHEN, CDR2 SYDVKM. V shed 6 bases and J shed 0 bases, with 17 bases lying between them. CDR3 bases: TGTGCCAGCAGGCGCGACCTGACGGGAGCTAACTATGGCTACACCTTC. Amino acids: CASRRDLTGANYGYTF.

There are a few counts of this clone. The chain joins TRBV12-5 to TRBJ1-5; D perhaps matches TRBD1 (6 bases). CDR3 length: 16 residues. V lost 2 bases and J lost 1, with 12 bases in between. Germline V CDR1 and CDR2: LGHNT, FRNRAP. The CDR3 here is CASGLSFRGSNQPQHF. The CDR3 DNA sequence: TGTGCTAGTGGTTTGAGCTTCAGGGGCAGCAATCAGCCCCAGCATTTT.

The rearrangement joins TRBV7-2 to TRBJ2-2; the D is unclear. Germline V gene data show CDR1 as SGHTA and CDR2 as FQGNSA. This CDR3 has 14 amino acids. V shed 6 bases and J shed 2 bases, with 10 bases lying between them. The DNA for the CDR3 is TGTGCCAGCAGACGAGCCCCAAACACCGGGGAGCTGTTTTTT. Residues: CASRRAPNTGELFF.

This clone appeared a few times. CDR3 sequence (DNA): TGTGCCAGCAGTCCAGGCGGCTACGAGCAGTACTTC. Translation gives CASSPGGYEQYF. This sequence joins TRBV13 and TRBJ2-7; D remains ambiguous. CDR3 size: 12 residues. The germline V gene encodes CDR1 PRHDT and CDR2 FYEKMQ (reference sequence). Between the trimmed V and J ends, which lost 6 bases and 3 bases, there was a span of 9 bases.

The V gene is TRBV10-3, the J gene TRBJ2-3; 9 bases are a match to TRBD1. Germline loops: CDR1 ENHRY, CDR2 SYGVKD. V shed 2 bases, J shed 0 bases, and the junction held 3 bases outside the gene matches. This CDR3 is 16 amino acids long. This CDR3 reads CAISEGTGPSTDTQYF. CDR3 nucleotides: TGTGCCATCAGTGAGGGGACAGGGCCTAGCACAGATACGCAGTATTTT.

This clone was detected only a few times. The CDR3: CSVGTTGVSNQPQHF. The CDR3 region has the DNA TGCAGCGTTGGAACCACAGGGGTTAGCAATCAGCCCCAGCATTTT. The chain combines TRBV29-1 with TRBJ1-5; the match to TRBD1 covers 7 bases. Germline V gene data show CDR1 as SQVTM and CDR2 as ANQGSEA. The junction had 6 bases not matched to a gene; V was cut back by 4 bases and J by 0 bases. The CDR3 covers 15 residues.

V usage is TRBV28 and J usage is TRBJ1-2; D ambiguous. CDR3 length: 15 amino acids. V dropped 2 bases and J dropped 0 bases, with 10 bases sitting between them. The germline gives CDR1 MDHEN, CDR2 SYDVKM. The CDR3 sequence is CASSLDRTTNYGYTF. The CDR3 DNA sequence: TGTGCCAGCAGTTTAGATCGGACCACTAACTATGGCTACACCTTC.

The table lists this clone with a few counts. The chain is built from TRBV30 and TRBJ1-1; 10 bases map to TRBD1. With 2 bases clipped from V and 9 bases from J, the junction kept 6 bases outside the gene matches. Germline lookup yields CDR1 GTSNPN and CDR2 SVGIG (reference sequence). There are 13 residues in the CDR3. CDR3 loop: CAWSLTGGSQAFF. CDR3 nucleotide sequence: TGTGCCTGGAGTCTGACAGGGGGCTCCCAAGCTTTCTTT.

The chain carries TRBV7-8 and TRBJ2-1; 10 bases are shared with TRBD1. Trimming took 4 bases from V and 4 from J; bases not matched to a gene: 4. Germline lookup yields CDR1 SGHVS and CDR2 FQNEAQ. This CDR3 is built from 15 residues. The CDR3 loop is CASSSPGQGYNEQFF. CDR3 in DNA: TGTGCCAGCAGCTCGCCGGGACAGGGGTACAATGAGCAGTTCTTC.

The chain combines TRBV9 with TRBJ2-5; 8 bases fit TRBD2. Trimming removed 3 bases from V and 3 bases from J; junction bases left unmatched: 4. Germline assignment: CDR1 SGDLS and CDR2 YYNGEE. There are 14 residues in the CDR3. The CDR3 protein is CASSGRGGEETQYF. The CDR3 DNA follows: TGTGCCAGCAGCGGTCGGGGGGGTGAAGAGACCCAGTACTTC.

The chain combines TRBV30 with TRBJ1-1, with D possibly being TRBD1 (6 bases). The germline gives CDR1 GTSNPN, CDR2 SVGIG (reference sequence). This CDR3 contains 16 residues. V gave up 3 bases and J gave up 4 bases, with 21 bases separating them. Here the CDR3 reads CAWSPLMGGRSTEAFF. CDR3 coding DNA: TGTGCCTGGAGCCCCTTGATGGGGGGCCGGAGCACTGAAGCTTTCTTT.

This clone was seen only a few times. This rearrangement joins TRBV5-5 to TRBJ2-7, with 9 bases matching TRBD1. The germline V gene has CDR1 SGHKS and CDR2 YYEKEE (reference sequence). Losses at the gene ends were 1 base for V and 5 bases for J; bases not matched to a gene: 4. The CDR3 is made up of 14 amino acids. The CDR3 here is CASSLWGQGDEQYF. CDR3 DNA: TGTGCCAGCAGCTTGTGGGGACAGGGCGACGAGCAGTACTTC. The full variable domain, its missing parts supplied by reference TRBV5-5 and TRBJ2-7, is DAGVTQSPTHLIKTRGQQVTLRCSPISGHKSVSWYQQVLGQGPQFIFQYYEKEERGRGNFPDRFSARQFPNYSSELNVNALLLGDSALYLCASSLWGQGDEQYFGPGTRLTVT.

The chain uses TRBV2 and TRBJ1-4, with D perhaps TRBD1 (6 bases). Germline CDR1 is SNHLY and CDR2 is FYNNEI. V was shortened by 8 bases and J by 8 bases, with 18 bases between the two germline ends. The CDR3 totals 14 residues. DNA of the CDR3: TGTGCCAGCTATCGAAACAGGGCAGACGAAAAACTGTTTTTT. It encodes CASYRNRADEKLFF.

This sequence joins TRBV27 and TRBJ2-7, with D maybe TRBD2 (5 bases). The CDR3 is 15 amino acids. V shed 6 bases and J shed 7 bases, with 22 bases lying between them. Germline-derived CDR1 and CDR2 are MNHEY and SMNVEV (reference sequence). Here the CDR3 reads CASSSSTKLPLEQYF. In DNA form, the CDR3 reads TGTGCCAGCAGCAGTTCGACTAAGCTTCCCCTAGAGCAGTACTTC.

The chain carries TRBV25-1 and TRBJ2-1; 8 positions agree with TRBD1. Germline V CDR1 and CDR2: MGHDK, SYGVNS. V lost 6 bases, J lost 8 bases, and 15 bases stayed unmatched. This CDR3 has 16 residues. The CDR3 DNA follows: TGTGCCAGCAGCCAGGATGGAGGACACAGGGGGGATGAGCAGTTCTTC. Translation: CASSQDGGHRGDEQFF.